The source of this TCR beta chain is a study of shared clonotypes between healthy human individuals (dated by TCRdb to 2020 to 2021). General notes on the study: The cohort comprised a couple of women and a few men aged 18 to 49 years. Leukapheresis yielded between about 0.94 and 8.9 billion PBMCs per donor. To estimate repertoire size and how much clonotype sharing occurs between individuals, the study deeply sequenced the blood TCR repertoires of 5 or 6 healthy adults. Different laboratories and diverse techniques were used to prepare libraries and sequence TCR repertoires, to increase sequencing depth and limit assay-specific biases. Broad study findings and their caveats: Sampling was restricted to blood, and TCR repertoires in tissue are likely to differ from TCR repertoires in blood. Because the study included only a small number of donors, the genetic and exposure-history diversity represented was limited. Pairwise subsampling led to the expectation that sequencing depth would affect the degree of clonotype sharing among donors.

The donors were healthy, HIV-negative adults with no recently reported acute infections or vaccinations. Every donor was a Caucasian adult living in Nashville, Tennessee, USA. For unsorted samples, some 90 million PBMCs were counted, and genomic DNA was extracted using the QIAamp DNA Blood Mini kit. Blood was obtained by leukapheresis, after which PBMCs were separated by Ficoll-Histopaque density gradient centrifugation and cryopreserved in liquid nitrogen vapor phase. Using the deep immunoSEQ assay, multiplex PCR amplified TCR CDR3 regions from genomic DNA. Extracted genomic DNA from each cell subset was spread evenly across all wells of several immunoSEQ 96-well plates, with each plate serving as a replicate. Each replicate PCR for unsorted PBMC received about 310 ng genomic DNA, equal to around 30,000 T cell genomes. Unsorted PBMC genomic DNA was sequenced across ten immunoSEQ deep assay plates. Purified libraries were quantified with a Qubit 3.0 fluorometer, sized on a Bioanalyzer 2100, and re-quantified with the KAPA Library Quantification kit. Each immunoSEQ 96-well plate was sequenced on its own single-read 150-cycle Illumina NextSeq 550 flow cell. The paper's data handling went like this. Because the immunoSEQ output included only junctional sequences and no quality scores, the filtering could not be the same as the filtering used for full-length reads. To assign V/J genes and CDR3, sequences were annotated using PyIR, a Python wrapper for IgBLAST v1.9, with IMGT germline references. Reads were filtered out if the reads had weak V/J assignments (E-value above 1e-6), no CDR3, stop codons, out-of-frame junctions, or ambiguous translated residues. V3J clonotypes were defined as sequences sharing the same inferred V gene, J gene, and CDR3 amino acid sequence. Percentage overlap between repertoires was calculated by dividing the number of shared unique clonotypes by the size of the smaller repertoire. Richness of each repertoire was evaluated using RTK rarefaction, the Chao1 estimator, and Recon v2.1 estimates of unobserved clonotypes. Held by TCRdb, this immuneACCESS table contains in-frame sequences only and omits some clones. Under half of the omission traces to an unresolved V gene where checked; the cause of the rest is unknown. V, J and clone size are those of that table, while D and trimming were read from the DNA. For this sample there are 75,000 to 100,000 clones; more than 45% appear just once. About 15% of the sample comes from the top ten.

This clone was recorded at least ten times. Its antigen is still unknown. There are no base qualities to consult, and no much larger clone falls within one base. Trimming removed 0 bases from V and 4 bases from J; the gene matches leave 6 bases unexplained. Taken from the germline V gene, the CDR1 and CDR2 loops are SGHRS and YFSETQ. The cysteine opens and the phenylalanine closes a CDR3 of 15 amino acids. The kept DNA is CDR3 alone, 45 bases in frame from the first base. Specimen: PBMCs. The receptor's source is a woman aged 40 to 55 in good health. Some clones in this sample may be carry-over from other donors' samples. The chain is encoded by TRBV5-1 joined to TRBJ1-1; 7 bases in between match TRBD1. The bases read TGCGCCAGCAGCTTGGCCTCGGACAGGCCCACTGAAGCTTTCTTT. This yields the protein CASSLASDRPTEAFF.